This T cell receptor beta chain was sequenced in a study of CD8 T cells in ankylosing spondylitis. Generation of TCR beta libraries employed quantitative 5'-RACE incorporating molecular barcodes. From the 5' RACE reads, TCRdb called clonotypes with MiXCR, one entry per CDR3 protein. Seen here are 650,000 to 800,000 distinct CDR3 sequences, 19% observed once, and the top ten hold approximately 18%. The V end lost 2 bases, the J end lost 3 bases, and 11 bases lay between the germline ends. Germline V gene data show CDR1 as SGHRS and CDR2 as YFSETQ. The CDR3 is made up of 15 amino acids. Study-wide results and caveats: Some of these motif variants have turned up before, in reports on reactive arthritis synovial fluid and blood. Roughly 8 highly homologous variants made up a TCR beta motif, and this motif appeared characteristic of ankylosing spondylitis blood. Clones linked with disease were CD8+ and fairly uncommon in the peripheral blood. The study looked at matched synovial fluid samples from ankylosing spondylitis patients. Disease-linked clones were reported to be significantly enriched there.

This clonotype was seen ten or more times. What it binds is unknown. The sample was blood, either unsorted or a sorted T cell fraction (not recorded which). The rearrangement uses TRBV5-1 and TRBJ2-2; tentatively, D is TRBD1 (7 bases). The sequence derives from a male donor with ankylosing spondylitis. CDR3 DNA sequence: TGCGCCAGCAGCTTTGGAGGGGGCGACACCGGGGAGCTGTTTTTT. Its translation is CASSFGGGDTGELFF.